This is a list of T cell receptor beta chains from one sample in a study of blood T cell repertoires in COVID-19. This table comes from immunoSEQ multiplex PCR, and its TCRdb copy is limited to in-frame clones, with some not included. The repertoire has around 300,000 clones, over 70% of them found once; the top ten carry about 4.7%. Sequences were obtained from PBMCs or T cells enriched from blood (not recorded which). Every receptor here comes from a man aged 25 to 40 who had recovered from COVID-19. CDR3s include the opening cysteine and the closing phenylalanine or tryptophan. The D gene is left open where the match is weak. Clone size is stated in some rows and not others, as once, few, many or a class when expanded.

>once|TRBD1|TRBJ1-2|TRBV2
CASKQDRGYGYTF
TGTGCCAGCAAACAGGACAGGGGTTATGGCTACACCTTC
>NA|TRBD1|TRBJ1-2|TRBV6-5
CASRTDRDYGYTF
TGTGCCAGCAGAACCGACAGGGACTATGGCTACACCTTC
>NA|NA|TRBJ2-1|TRBV15
CATSSARGRNEQFF
TGTGCCACCAGCTCGGCCCGGGGAAGGAATGAGCAGTTCTTC
>NA|NA|TRBJ2-2|TRBV5-1
CASRPQGTNTGELFF
TGCGCCAGCAGACCCCAGGGGACCAACACCGGGGAGCTGTTTTTT
>NA|NA|TRBJ2-7|TRBV19
CASRTDSFSYEQYF
TGTGCCAGTAGAACCGACAGTTTCTCCTACGAGCAGTACTTC
>NA|NA|TRBJ2-5|TRBV5-4
CASSLDRQETQYF
TGTGCCAGCAGCTTGGACAGACAAGAGACCCAGTACTTC
>NA|NA|TRBJ2-1|TRBV29-1
CSVEDRVQGGSYNEQFF
TGCAGCGTTGAAGATAGGGTGCAGGGGGGCTCCTACAATGAGCAGTTCTTC
>NA|NA|TRBJ2-5|TRBV6-5
CASKKGGGVRTQYF
TGTGCCAGCAAAAAAGGAGGCGGGGTCAGGACCCAGTACTTC
>NA|NA|TRBJ1-2|TRBV7-9
CASSFMDRGRGYTF
TGTGCCAGCAGCTTCATGGACCGGGGTCGGGGCTACACCTTC
>NA|NA|TRBJ1-6|TRBV18
CASSLSQDYNSPLHF
TGTGCCAGCTCCCTATCCCAGGACTATAATTCACCCCTCCACTTT
>NA|NA|TRBJ2-2|TRBV5-1
CASSLAGNTGELFF
TGCGCCAGCAGCTTAGCGGGGAACACCGGGGAGCTGTTTTTT
>NA|TRBD2|TRBJ2-3|TRBV25-1
CASSEFGTKDTQYF
TGTGCCAGCAGTGAATTTGGGACTAAAGATACGCAGTATTTT
>NA|NA|TRBJ1-6|TRBV19
CASSLNYSPLHF
TGTGCCAGTAGCCTGAACTATTCACCCCTCCACTTT
>NA|NA|TRBJ2-1|TRBV6-5
CASSYSAPGRGNEQFF
TGTGCCAGCAGTTACTCGGCTCCCGGTAGGGGGAATGAGCAGTTCTTC
>NA|NA|TRBJ2-2|TRBV5-4
CASITLPREALETTGELFF
TGTGCCAGCATTACCCTCCCCCGGGAAGCGTTAGAGACCACCGGGGAGCTGTTTTTT
>NA|NA|TRBJ1-6|TRBV6-1
CASSRQSSYNSPLHF
TGTGCCAGCAGCCGACAGAGCTCCTATAATTCACCCCTCCACTTT
>NA|NA|TRBJ1-4|TRBV27
CASSLGGSNEKLFF
TGTGCCAGCAGTTTGGGGGGATCTAATGAAAAACTGTTTTTT
>NA|TRBD1|TRBJ1-2|TRBV28
CASSWDRANYGYTF
TGTGCCAGCAGTTGGGACAGGGCCAACTATGGCTACACCTTC
>NA|NA|TRBJ1-4|TRBV5-1
CASSLRQQNEKLFF
TGCGCCAGCAGCTTGAGACAGCAAAATGAAAAACTGTTTTTT
>NA|TRBD2|TRBJ2-3|TRBV5-1
CASSRLAGPDTQYF
TGCGCCAGCAGCCGACTAGCGGGCCCAGATACGCAGTATTTT
>few|NA|TRBJ2-7|TRBV24-1
CATSALRGNPYEQYF
TGTGCCACCAGTGCCCTAAGGGGCAACCCCTACGAGCAGTACTTC
>NA|NA|TRBJ2-5|TRBV28
CASSFAGSLKETQYF
TGTGCCAGCAGTTTTGCGGGGAGTCTCAAAGAGACCCAGTACTTC
>once|NA|TRBJ2-2|TRBV28
CASSFSGNTGELFF
TGTGCCAGCAGTTTTTCAGGGAACACCGGGGAGCTGTTTTTT
>NA|TRBD2|TRBJ2-7|TRBV10-2
CASIPGLANSYEQYF
TGCGCCAGCATCCCGGGACTAGCAAACTCCTACGAGCAGTACTTC
>few|NA|TRBJ1-1|TRBV19
CASKTGVEAFF
TGTGCCAGTAAAACGGGAGTTGAAGCTTTCTTT
>NA|TRBD1|TRBJ1-5|TRBV27
CASSEQGLQPQHF
TGTGCCAGCAGCGAACAGGGGTTACAGCCCCAGCATTTT
>NA|TRBD2|TRBJ2-5|TRBV7-2
CASSLGVELAGGLGETQYF
TGTGCCAGCAGCTTAGGGGTAGAACTAGCGGGGGGATTGGGAGAGACCCAGTACTTC
>few|NA|TRBJ1-6|TRBV7-9
CASSLDSPRTLHF
TGTGCCAGCAGCTTAGACAGCCCTCGTACCCTCCACTTT
>NA|TRBD1|TRBJ2-7|TRBV19
CASSPWTGSLSYEQYF
TGTGCCAGTAGTCCTTGGACAGGCTCCCTCTCCTACGAGCAGTACTTC
>NA|TRBD1|TRBJ1-2|TRBV18
CASSPQAGQGYGYTF
TGTGCCAGCTCACCACAAGCGGGACAGGGGTATGGCTACACCTTC
>NA|NA|TRBJ2-1|TRBV3-1/TRBV3-2
CASSHARVWEQFF
TGTGCCAGCAGCCACGCCAGGGTTTGGGAGCAGTTCTTC
>once|TRBD2|TRBJ2-5|TRBV24-1
CATSDWSSGVETQYF
TGTGCCACCAGTGATTGGTCTAGCGGGGTGGAGACCCAGTACTTC
>NA|TRBD1|TRBJ1-2|TRBV6-1
CASSAEPTGTGDGYTF
TGTGCCAGCAGTGCGGAACCGACCGGCACAGGGGATGGCTACACCTTC
>NA|NA|TRBJ2-2|TRBV7-9
CASSPSGTGELFF
TGTGCCAGCAGCCCTTCGGGGACCGGGGAGCTGTTTTTT
>NA|NA|TRBJ2-7|TRBV11-2
CASSLQIIGGDEQYF
TGTGCCAGCAGCCTCCAAATAATCGGCGGGGACGAGCAGTACTTC
>NA|TRBD1|TRBJ2-7|TRBV2
CASSGRTGAYEQYF
TGTGCCAGCAGTGGACGGACAGGGGCCTACGAGCAGTACTTC
>NA|NA|TRBJ2-2|TRBV7-9
CASSLLSRGNTGELFF
TGTGCCAGCAGCTTACTCAGCCGGGGGAACACCGGGGAGCTGTTTTTT